A selection of T cell receptor beta chains follows, all from one sample in a study of cytomegalovirus exposure and HLA in healthy donors. Sequenced by immunoSEQ multiplex PCR; TCRdb stores in-frame clones only, minus some. The sample has approximately 110,000 clones. Sequenced input: PBMCs. These receptors all come from a man aged 30 to 39 in good health and CMV-seronegative. Each CDR3 is given with its conserved first and last residue.

J gene: TRBJ2-3
V gene: TRBV6-1
CDR3 protein: CASSGHGGTDTQYF

J gene: TRBJ2-1
V gene: TRBV5-4
CDR3 protein: CASSLGGEGRNEQFF

J gene: TRBJ1-5
V gene: TRBV9
CDR3 protein: CASSPSSGGQPQHF

J gene: TRBJ2-7
V gene: TRBV21-1
CDR3 protein: CASSNGQAYILEQYF

J gene: TRBJ2-1
V gene: TRBV30
CDR3 protein: CAWSADRYLQFF

J gene: TRBJ1-5
V gene: TRBV7-2
CDR3 protein: CASSLPGGGNQPQHF

J gene: TRBJ2-1
V gene: TRBV6-5
CDR3 protein: CASSFAGGANEQFF

J gene: TRBJ2-3
V gene: TRBV5-5
CDR3 protein: CASSQRGSGSTDTQYF

J gene: TRBJ2-1
V gene: TRBV25-1
CDR3 protein: CASSEYRDRVGNEQFF

J gene: TRBJ1-2
V gene: TRBV9
CDR3 protein: CASSSLTNYGYTF

J gene: TRBJ2-5
V gene: TRBV19
CDR3 protein: CASSIRGSGQETQYF

J gene: TRBJ1-4
V gene: TRBV5-8
CDR3 protein: CASSLDGTGGEKLFF

J gene: TRBJ1-4
V gene: TRBV2
CDR3 protein: CASRNRGLANEKLFF

J gene: TRBJ2-7
V gene: TRBV15
CDR3 protein: CATSRGQATYEQYF

J gene: TRBJ2-7
V gene: TRBV7-9
CDR3 protein: CASSQRELQYF

J gene: TRBJ2-4
V gene: TRBV11-3
CDR3 protein: CASSLDRDKNIQYF

J gene: TRBJ2-2
V gene: TRBV25-1
CDR3 protein: CASSERGGGARTGELFF

J gene: TRBJ1-2
V gene: TRBV6-6
CDR3 protein: CASSYPGLDGYTF

J gene: TRBJ1-3
V gene: TRBV15
CDR3 protein: CATSRAGQGGNTIYF

J gene: TRBJ2-3
V gene: TRBV5-1
CDR3 protein: CASSSWDRGRTDTQYF

J gene: TRBJ2-1
V gene: TRBV13
CDR3 protein: CASSFTGQGANEQFF

J gene: TRBJ2-3
V gene: TRBV29-1
CDR3 protein: CSESRSPGDTQYF

J gene: TRBJ2-2
V gene: TRBV7-3
CDR3 protein: CASSFRDLEGGELFF

J gene: TRBJ2-5
V gene: TRBV19
CDR3 protein: CASSIDRETQYF

J gene: TRBJ2-1
V gene: TRBV19
CDR3 protein: CASSRGTGGAYNEQFF

J gene: TRBJ2-7
V gene: TRBV4-1
CDR3 protein: CASSQAPAYEQYF

J gene: TRBJ1-1
V gene: TRBV27
CDR3 protein: CASSSALDFPNTEAFF

J gene: TRBJ2-1
V gene: TRBV18
CDR3 protein: CASFRLDSNEQFF

J gene: TRBJ2-1
V gene: TRBV5-1
CDR3 protein: CASRVEASYNEQFF

J gene: TRBJ1-1
V gene: TRBV7-8
CDR3 protein: CASSLEGLTFTEAFF

J gene: TRBJ2-1
V gene: TRBV19
CDR3 protein: CASSITFPTDEQFF

J gene: TRBJ1-2
V gene: TRBV6-5
CDR3 protein: CASSRAPGHNYGYTF

J gene: TRBJ1-2
V gene: TRBV25-1
CDR3 protein: CASSEYQQGGGYTF

J gene: TRBJ1-3
V gene: TRBV5-1
CDR3 protein: CASSNGQSAGNTIYF

J gene: TRBJ1-6
V gene: TRBV5-3
CDR3 protein: CARSLGTGSPLHF

J gene: TRBJ1-1
V gene: TRBV5-1
CDR3 protein: CASSLEPRQGPMNTEAFF

J gene: TRBJ2-6
V gene: TRBV5-6
CDR3 protein: CASSLMSSGANVLTF

J gene: TRBJ1-1
V gene: TRBV2
CDR3 protein: CASRSRDRDTEAFF

J gene: TRBJ2-2
V gene: TRBV18
CDR3 protein: CASSPRRGGELFF

J gene: TRBJ1-2
V gene: TRBV5-1
CDR3 protein: CASSFSGEYGYTF

J gene: TRBJ2-3
V gene: TRBV12-5
CDR3 protein: CASGLSTGGQTDTQYF

J gene: TRBJ2-6
V gene: TRBV7-2
CDR3 protein: CASTRGGANVLTF

J gene: TRBJ2-5
V gene: TRBV18
CDR3 protein: CASSPREAGTQYF

J gene: TRBJ2-1
V gene: TRBV6-6
CDR3 protein: CASSYSTRYNEQFF

J gene: TRBJ2-5
V gene: TRBV7-6
CDR3 protein: CASSRRRETQYF

J gene: TRBJ2-3
V gene: TRBV7-2
CDR3 protein: CASSLVAKRTDTQYF

J gene: TRBJ1-4
V gene: TRBV6-6
CDR3 protein: CASSTRTGENEKLFF

J gene: TRBJ1-2
V gene: TRBV6-5
CDR3 protein: CASSYLGQGYTF

J gene: TRBJ1-2
V gene: TRBV27
CDR3 protein: CASSSDFVTGGAYGYTF

J gene: TRBJ2-1
V gene: TRBV11-3
CDR3 protein: CASSLRLAGGNEQFF

J gene: TRBJ2-7
V gene: TRBV28
CDR3 protein: CASSPPGQTIYEQYF

J gene: TRBJ2-1
V gene: TRBV5-1
CDR3 protein: CASSASGGTPGRFF

J gene: TRBJ2-1
V gene: TRBV7-2
CDR3 protein: CASTVKGAQYNEQFF

J gene: TRBJ1-5
V gene: TRBV19
CDR3 protein: CASSPYPTGVNQPQHF